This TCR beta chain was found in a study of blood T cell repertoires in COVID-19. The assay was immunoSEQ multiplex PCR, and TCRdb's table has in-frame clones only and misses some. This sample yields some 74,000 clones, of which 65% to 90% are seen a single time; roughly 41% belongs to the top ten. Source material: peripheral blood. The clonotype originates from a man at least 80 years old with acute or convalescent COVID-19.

The CDR3 DNA reads TGCAGCGGGAGGGACAGCTACGAGCAGTACTTC. It codes for CSGRDSYEQYF. The chain uses TRBV29-1 and TRBJ2-7, with D perhaps matching TRBD1 (7 bases). The V gene's germline CDR1 is SQVTM and CDR2 ANQGSEA. The V end lost 7 bases, the J end lost 3 bases, and 10 bases lay between the germline ends. The CDR3 is made up of 11 amino acids.